These 27 T cell receptor beta chains were sequenced from one sample in a study of cytomegalovirus exposure and HLA in healthy donors. The repertoire was sequenced with immunoSEQ multiplex PCR; TCRdb's copy has only in-frame clones and lacks some. The table has about 160,000 clones, approximately 89% seen once. Sequenced input: PBMCs. The receptors come from a woman between 18 and 30 years old in good health and CMV-seropositive.

J is TRBJ1-2 and V is TRBV28; D remains unclear. Germline V gene data show CDR1 as MDHEN and CDR2 as SYDVKM. V lost 4 bases to trimming and J lost 2 bases, with 11 bases between them. This CDR3 region has 14 residues. CDR3 region: CASSSQGRNYGYTF. Written as DNA, the CDR3 is TGTGCCAGCAGTTCCCAAGGCAGGAACTATGGCTACACCTTC.

CDR3 sequence: CALRPRLAGELFF. Here the CDR3 DNA reads TGTGCCCTAAGGCCCAGACTCGCCGGGGAGCTGTTTTTT. The genes are TRBV2 and TRBJ2-2; no clear D gene. The V gene lost 11 bases and the J gene lost 6 bases, with 16 bases spanning the gap. The CDR3 is 13 amino acids. Germline CDR1 reads SNHLY; CDR2 reads FYNNEI.

This clone was observed a handful of times. This chain uses TRBV6-1 with TRBJ2-7; D remains ambiguous. The germline V and J ends were trimmed by 6 bases and 1 base, with 7 bases remaining between them. CDR1 and CDR2 (germline): MNHNS, SASEGT. CDR3 size: 12 residues. In nucleotides, the CDR3 is TGTGCCAGCAGCCTCTCTTCCTACGAGCAGTACTTC. Translated, it gives CASSLSSYEQYF.

V gene TRBV10-3 combines with J gene TRBJ2-7; D remains unclear. Germline-derived CDR1 and CDR2 are ENHRY and SYGVKD. The V end lost 7 bases, the J end lost 0 bases, and 7 bases lay between the germline ends. This CDR3 comprises 12 residues. CDR3 protein: CAIKEDSYEQYF. DNA for the CDR3: TGTGCCATCAAAGAGGACTCCTACGAGCAGTACTTC.

The CDR3 reads CASSYAGPTNEKLFF. The CDR3 DNA reads TGTGCCAGCAGTTACGCGGGGCCAACTAATGAAAAACTGTTTTTT. The chain carries TRBV7-9 and TRBJ1-4, with a tentative D call TRBD1 (5 bases). CDR1 and CDR2 (germline): SEHNR, FQNEAQ (reference sequence). Trimming left V 6 bases short and J 0 bases short, with 11 bases between. CDR3 length: 15 amino acids. Full variable domain (outside the CDR3, taken from reference TRBV7-9 and TRBJ1-4): DTGVSQNPRHKITKRGQNVTFRCDPISEHNRLYWYRQTLGQGPEFLTYFQNEAQLEKSRLLSDRFSAERPKGSFSTLEIQRTEQGDSAMYLCASSYAGPTNEKLFFGSGTQLSVL.

This clone was picked up a small number of times. The rearrangement joins TRBV19 to TRBJ1-5; TRBD1 might be the D (6 bases). The CDR3 is 19 residues long. Germline V gives CDR1 LNHDA, CDR2 SQIVND (reference sequence). The V and J ends lost 1 base and 6 bases respectively, with 25 bases between them. CDR3 in DNA: TGTGCCAGTAGTATAGCTTCAAGGGGGGGCCGTCAGGGTATTCAGCCCCAGCATTTT. This encodes CASSIASRGGRQGIQPQHF.

Only one count was recorded for this clone. Here the CDR3 reads CSVQSGSGRGGQETQYF. CDR3 coding DNA: TGCAGCGTTCAAAGTGGTAGCGGGAGAGGGGGTCAAGAGACCCAGTACTTC. V usage is TRBV29-1 and J usage is TRBJ2-5, with TRBD2 matching 9 bases. V shed 5 bases, J shed 2 bases, and the junction held 15 bases outside the gene matches. The CDR3 has 17 amino acids. Germline loops: CDR1 SQVTM, CDR2 ANQGSEA.

The gene calls are TRBV27 and TRBJ1-2; 7 bases fit TRBD1. The CDR3 runs to 15 residues. Germline loops: CDR1 MNHEY, CDR2 SMNVEV (reference sequence). After removal of 3 bases from V and 2 bases from J, the junction contained 6 bases not matched to a gene. The CDR3 protein is CASSFSTGDNYGYTF. In DNA, the CDR3 is TGTGCCAGCAGTTTTAGTACAGGGGACAACTATGGCTACACCTTC.

This chain joins TRBV2 and TRBJ1-2; D is unresolved. Trimming stripped 3 bases from V and 1 base from J, with 6 bases between. The CDR3 covers 13 residues. CDR1 is SNHLY, CDR2 FYNNEI, per germline. CDR3 residues: CASSEFGNYGYTF. The CDR3 region has the DNA TGTGCCAGCAGTGAGTTCGGTAACTATGGCTACACCTTC.

The genes are TRBV7-9 and TRBJ2-2, with 11 bases fitting TRBD2. Germline CDR1 and CDR2: SEHNR and FQNEAQ (reference sequence). This CDR3 comprises 17 residues. V was pared by 8 bases and J by 2 bases, with 10 bases of the junction left unmatched. The CDR3 loop is CASPRLAGGLNTGELFF. The CDR3 bases are TGTGCCAGCCCGCGTTTAGCGGGAGGGTTAAACACCGGGGAGCTGTTTTTT.

V and J are TRBV19 and TRBJ2-7, with D unresolved. V lost 3 bases to trimming and J lost 7 bases, with 16 bases between them. This CDR3 is 14 amino acids long. Germline CDR1 LNHDA, CDR2 SQIVND (reference sequence). CDR3 loop: CASSITGAATEQYF. CDR3 DNA sequence: TGTGCCAGTAGTATTACCGGCGCGGCGACTGAGCAGTACTTC. The full variable domain, completed using reference TRBV19 and TRBJ2-7, is DGGITQSPKYLFRKEGQNVTLSCEQNLNHDAMYWYRQDPGQGLRLIYYSQIVNDFQKGDIAEGYSVSREKKESFPLTVTSAQKNPTAFYLCASSITGAATEQYFGPGTRLTVT.

This chain connects TRBV10-3 to TRBJ2-1; D is possibly TRBD1 (6 bases). The germline V and J ends were trimmed by 5 bases and 2 bases, with 13 bases remaining between them. CDR1 ENHRY and CDR2 SYGVKD come from the germline V gene. This CDR3 contains 15 residues. CDR3 amino acids: CAISKGVGAYNEQFF. CDR3 nucleotides: TGTGCCATCAGTAAGGGGGTCGGGGCCTACAATGAGCAGTTCTTC.

A single count supports this clone. V gene TRBV4-1 combines with J gene TRBJ2-7; perhaps TRBD2 as D (6 bases). This CDR3 is 13 amino acids long. CDR1 MGHRA and CDR2 YSYEKL come from the germline V gene. V was trimmed by 2 bases and J by 3 bases, leaving 8 bases between them. CDR3 sequence reads: CASSQQEGYEQYF. The CDR3 region has the DNA TGCGCCAGCAGCCAACAGGAGGGCTACGAGCAGTACTTC.

In this sample, this clone turned up once. The CDR3 DNA sequence: TGTGCCAGCAGTTACGTTTCGGTCGAATCGGAAGCTTTCTTT. Protein sequence: CASSYVSVESEAFF. J is TRBJ1-1 and V is TRBV6-5; D gene ambiguous. The CDR3 covers 14 residues. Trimming took 2 bases from V and 8 from J, leaving 15 bases between them. Germline CDR1 reads MNHEY; CDR2 reads SVGAGI.

By share of the sample, this clone is medium-sized. The CDR3 DNA reads as TGTGCTAGTGGTTTGGTCAAGACAGGTAAAGCCAAAAACATTCAGTACTTC. As protein: CASGLVKTGKAKNIQYF. The chain has TRBV12-5 and TRBJ2-4, with D perhaps TRBD1 (6 bases). In germline, CDR1 is LGHNT, CDR2 FRNRAP. The CDR3 contains 17 residues. V lost 0 bases to trimming and J lost 0 bases, with 12 bases between them.

The J gene is TRBJ1-2, the V gene TRBV9; a weak D match, TRBD1 (5 bases). V lost 0 bases and J 9 bases, leaving 12 bases between the germline ends. Per germline, CDR1 SGDLS and CDR2 YYNGEE. CDR3 size: 13 residues. The CDR3 DNA reads as TGTGCCAGCAGCGTAGAGGCAGGGAGGAGCTACACCTTC. Encoded protein: CASSVEAGRSYTF.

The CDR3 region is CASTGGSGQPQHF. In nucleotides, the CDR3 is TGTGCCAGCACAGGGGGCTCAGGACAGCCCCAGCATTTT. The rearrangement uses TRBV6-5 and TRBJ1-5; 8 nucleotides line up with TRBD1. In germline, CDR1 is MNHEY, CDR2 SVGAGI. Losses at the gene ends were 7 bases for V and 7 bases for J; bases not matched to a gene: 6. The CDR3 runs to 13 residues.

The CDR3 spells CAGDRQGQETQYF. CDR3 sequence (DNA): TGTGCCGGGGATCGGCAGGGTCAAGAGACCCAGTACTTC. The chain recombines TRBV2 with TRBJ2-5; tentatively, D is TRBD1 (5 bases). CDR1 SNHLY and CDR2 FYNNEI come from the germline V gene. The length of the CDR3 is 13 residues. V lost 11 bases, J lost 2 bases, and 15 bases lay in between.

The chain recombines TRBV29-1 with TRBJ1-1; D is unresolved. Germline V gene lookup returns CDR1 SQVTM and CDR2 ANQGSEA. V was shortened by 5 bases and J by 4 bases, with 14 bases between the two germline ends. The CDR3 length is 13 residues. In DNA form, the CDR3 reads TGCAGCGTTTTCAACCGAGGAAGCACTGAAGCTTTCTTT. It translates to CSVFNRGSTEAFF.

The V call is TRBV10-3, the J call TRBJ2-7; a possible D gene is TRBD2 (5 bases). The germline gives CDR1 ENHRY, CDR2 SYGVKD. The CDR3 has 13 amino acids. Trimming shortened V by 5 bases and J by 3 bases, and 11 bases separated the two germline ends. The CDR3 loop reads CAISIREFYEQYF. In DNA form, the CDR3 reads TGTGCCATCAGTATTAGGGAGTTCTACGAGCAGTACTTC.

The chain couples TRBV11-2 to TRBJ2-7; D uncertain. Germline assignment: CDR1 SGHAT and CDR2 FQNNGV. This CDR3 region has 12 residues. The V end was cut by 2 bases, the J end by 3 bases, with 5 bases between. The CDR3 reads CASSLLRYEQYF. The CDR3 coding sequence is TGTGCCAGCAGCTTACTCCGCTACGAGCAGTACTTC.

This chain uses TRBV19 with TRBJ1-1, with a tentative D call TRBD1 (6 bases). This CDR3 has 14 amino acids. The V and J ends lost 3 bases and 2 bases respectively, with 10 bases between them. Per germline, CDR1 LNHDA and CDR2 SQIVND (reference sequence). The CDR3 protein is CASSIGGANTEAFF. The CDR3 DNA is TGTGCCAGTAGTATCGGGGGGGCAAACACTGAAGCTTTCTTT.

The chain combines TRBV4-1 with TRBJ2-2; 14 nucleotides agree with TRBD2. Germline V CDR1 and CDR2: MGHRA, YSYEKL. J lost 5 bases, V lost 4 bases, and 9 bases had no gene match. The length of the CDR3 is 18 residues. CDR3 sequence reads: CASSLPRLAGGRTGELFF. CDR3 nucleotide sequence: TGCGCCAGCAGCCTCCCGAGACTAGCGGGAGGGAGGACCGGGGAGCTGTTTTTT.

The chain links TRBV30 to TRBJ1-1; D uncertain. The V end was cut by 3 bases, the J end by 2 bases, with 7 bases between. Per germline, CDR1 GTSNPN and CDR2 SVGIG (reference sequence). The CDR3 runs 12 residues. The DNA for the CDR3 is TGTGCCTGGAGGAGGAGCAACACTGAAGCTTTCTTT. Residues: CAWRRSNTEAFF.

The chain couples TRBV7-2 to TRBJ2-5; the match to TRBD1 covers 10 bases. V was pared by 1 base and J by 2 bases, with 10 bases of the junction left unmatched. Germline V gives CDR1 SGHTA, CDR2 FQGNSA. The CDR3 spans 18 residues. The DNA for the CDR3 is TGTGCCAGCAGCTTAGGAAATACGGGACAGGGGCCGCAAGAGACCCAGTACTTC. This translates into CASSLGNTGQGPQETQYF.

The chain carries TRBV11-3 and TRBJ2-7, with D possibly being TRBD1 (6 bases). CDR3 length: 15 amino acids. Between the trimmed V and J ends, which lost 5 bases and 3 bases, there was a span of 17 bases. Per germline, CDR1 SGHNT and CDR2 YENEEA. For the CDR3, the DNA is TGTGCCAGCAGCCCACAGCGGACAGTAGACTACGAGCAGTACTTC. It translates to CASSPQRTVDYEQYF.

The chain combines TRBV27 with TRBJ1-1, with D possibly TRBD1 on 5 matching bases. Looked up from germline, CDR1 is MNHEY and CDR2 is SMNVEV (reference sequence). CDR3 length: 14 amino acids. V lost 1 base and J lost 5, with 11 bases in between. CDR3 loop: CASSLYRAGTEAFF. In DNA form, the CDR3 reads TGTGCCAGCAGTTTATATAGGGCAGGGACTGAAGCTTTCTTT.